A single T cell receptor beta chain is shown here with its context. This receptor's antigen is unknown. Within one base of it there is no much larger clone, and no base qualities were kept. The data are from a study of T cell responses to AZD1222 COVID-19 vaccine (dated by TCRdb to the early 2020s). With respect to the entire study: TCR sequencing was performed for 233 trial participants, of whom roughly 200 were given two doses of AZD1222 and some 25 were given two doses of MenACWY control vaccine. Trial participants were enrolled by age into subgroups of 18-55, 56-69 and 70-plus years, and approximately 150, 30 and 60 TCR-sequenced participants, respectively, were included in these subgroups. Study-wide findings and limitations: Vaccine-associated CD4 TCRs spanned the whole spike protein, with dominant responses in regions 160-218 and 743-854. The 56-69-year group was small, and its depth increase did not reach significance, likely because of low power. Epitopes outside the regions mutated in the B.1.351 and B.1.1.7 variants were reportedly recognized by nearly half of the unique spike-specific TCRs. Most participants were white British and females outnumbered males, and the authors suggested that clonal diversity may have been underestimated. Because no samples from the day 14 peak response were available, repertoires could be characterized only after the peak T cell response. Conclusions about previously exposed vaccinees were limited because only five to seven AZD1222 recipients were SARS-CoV-2 seropositive at baseline. A significant rise in spike-specific TCR breadth and depth was observed after two AZD1222 doses relative to day 0 and relative to MenACWY recipients.

What the time point label conveys for this sample: about 28 days (+/-7) after the second vaccine dose. The sample's treatment or condition label, decoded: meningococcal conjugate vaccine given as trial control. Samples from vaccinated people were obtained from the UK trials COV001 and COV002, which included a single-blind randomized controlled phase 2/3 trial of AZD1222 (ChAdOx1 nCoV-19) in healthy adults. For TCRbeta chain sequencing, PBMC samples from trial participants were taken at day 0 and at day 28 after the second dose. The CDR3 regions of human TCRbeta chains were subjected to immunosequencing. Per the source publication's procedure: TCRs in the repertoires were matched against a reference library of SARS-CoV-2-specific TCRs that had been generated with the MIRA antigen-specificity platform. Breadth meant the fraction of unique TCRs that were SARS-CoV-2-associated, whereas depth meant the fraction of total T cells that were SARS-CoV-2-associated. Using the MIRA data, each spike-specific TCR was assigned both to the spike region to which the TCR was reactive and to a CD4 or CD8 class. Log10-transformed breadth and depth values were compared by one-way ANOVA with Sidak's multiple comparisons tests. This is the immuneACCESS table as TCRdb keeps it, with only in-frame sequences that have V and J called. A part of the clones is gone; compared with another copy, unresolved V genes explain less than half, and the rest is unexplained. D and trimming come from the DNA, and the V and J calls and clone size come from that table. This sample holds about 75,000 clones; roughly 88% were observed only once. About a tenth of the sample rests with the top ten.

This receptor was taken from an adult who received the MenACWY meningococcal vaccine as a control. The source was peripheral blood, collected 28 days after the second dose of the MenACWY control vaccine.

For the CDR3, the sequence is CASSFRDKGTEAFF. The DNA reads TGTGCCAGCAGCTTCCGGGACAAGGGCACTGAAGCTTTCTTT. Recombination connected TRBV9 to TRBJ1-1; TRBD1 might be the D gene, on 6 matching bases. V is cut by 4 bases and J by 4 bases, and the space between the germline ends is 14 bases. The CDR3 numbers 14 residues from cysteine through phenylalanine. The kept DNA is CDR3 alone, 42 bases in frame from the first base. CDR1 and CDR2 (SGDLS, YYNGEE) derive from the germline V gene.